This T cell receptor beta chain comes out of a study of T cells in Graves' hyperthyroidism and ophthalmopathy. The study's findings and limits: Most clonotypes expanded in the thyroid (above 0.001) were also present in blood.

This clonotype was seen at least ten times. The antigen remains unidentified. The CDR3 has 15 residues. With 2 bases clipped from V and 6 bases from J, the junction kept 7 bases outside the gene matches. RNA transcripts yielded amplified TCR beta CDR3 regions. A first-round RT-PCR of the TCR CDR3 used the HTBI primer set. TCRdb reanalysed the multiplex PCR reads using MiXCR and keeps one entry per CDR3 protein. This table holds 150,000 to 200,000 distinct CDR3 sequences, over 15% found once. Diagnosing involved the use of clinical symptoms, serum thyroxine and TRAb, thyroid ultrasound and orbital computed tomography. PBMCs were derived from about 10 ml fresh peripheral blood.

Sequencing was performed on blood. V usage is TRBV12-3 or TRBV12-4 and J usage is TRBJ1-1; 9 bases match TRBD1. The origin of this receptor is a woman in her forties or fifties with Graves' hyperthyroidism. The CDR3 sequence: CASSLPGTGTPEAFF. CDR3 nucleotides: TGTGCCAGCAGTTTACCCGGGACAGGGACCCCTGAAGCTTTCTTT.